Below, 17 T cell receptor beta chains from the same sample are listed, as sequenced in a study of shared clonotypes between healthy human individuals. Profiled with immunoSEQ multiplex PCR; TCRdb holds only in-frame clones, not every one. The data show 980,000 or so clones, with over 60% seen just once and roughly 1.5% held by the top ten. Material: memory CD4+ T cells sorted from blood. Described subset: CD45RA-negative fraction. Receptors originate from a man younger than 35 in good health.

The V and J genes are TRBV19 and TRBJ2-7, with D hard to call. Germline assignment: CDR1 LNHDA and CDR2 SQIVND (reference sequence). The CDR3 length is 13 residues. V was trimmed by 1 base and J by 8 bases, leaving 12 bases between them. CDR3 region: CASSIGTRSKQYF. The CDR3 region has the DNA TGTGCCAGTAGTATAGGAACCCGAAGCAAGCAGTACTTC.

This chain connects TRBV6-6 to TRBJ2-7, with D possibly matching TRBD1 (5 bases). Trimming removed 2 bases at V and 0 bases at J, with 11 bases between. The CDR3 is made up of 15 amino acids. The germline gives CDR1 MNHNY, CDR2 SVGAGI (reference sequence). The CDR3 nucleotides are TGTGCCAGCAGTTACCCGGCCAGGGACTCCTACGAGCAGTACTTC. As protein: CASSYPARDSYEQYF.

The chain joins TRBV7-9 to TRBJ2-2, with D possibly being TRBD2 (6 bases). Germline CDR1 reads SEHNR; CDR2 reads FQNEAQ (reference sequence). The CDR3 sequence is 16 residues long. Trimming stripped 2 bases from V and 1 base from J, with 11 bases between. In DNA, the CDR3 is TGTGCCAGCAGCTTATCCCGCGGGAAGAACACCGGGGAGCTGTTTTTT. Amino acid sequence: CASSLSRGKNTGELFF.

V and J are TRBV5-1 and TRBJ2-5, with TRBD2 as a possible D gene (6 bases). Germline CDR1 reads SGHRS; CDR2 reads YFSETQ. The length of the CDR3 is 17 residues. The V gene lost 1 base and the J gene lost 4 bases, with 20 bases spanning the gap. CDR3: CASSLMAGFVSGETQYF. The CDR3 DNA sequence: TGCGCCAGCAGCTTGATGGCGGGATTCGTTTCGGGAGAGACCCAGTACTTC.

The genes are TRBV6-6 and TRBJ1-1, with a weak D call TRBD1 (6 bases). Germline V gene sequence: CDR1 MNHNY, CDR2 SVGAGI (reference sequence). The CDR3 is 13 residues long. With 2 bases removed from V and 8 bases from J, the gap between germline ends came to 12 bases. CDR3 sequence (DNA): TGTGCCAGCAGTTACATGCCAGACAGGGAAGCTTTCTTT. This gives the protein CASSYMPDREAFF.

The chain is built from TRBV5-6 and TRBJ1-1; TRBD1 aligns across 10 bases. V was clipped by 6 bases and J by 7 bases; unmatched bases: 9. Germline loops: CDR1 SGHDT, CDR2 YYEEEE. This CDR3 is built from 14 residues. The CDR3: CASTSGTGEGEAFF. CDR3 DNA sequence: TGTGCCAGCACCTCCGGGACAGGGGAGGGTGAAGCTTTCTTT.

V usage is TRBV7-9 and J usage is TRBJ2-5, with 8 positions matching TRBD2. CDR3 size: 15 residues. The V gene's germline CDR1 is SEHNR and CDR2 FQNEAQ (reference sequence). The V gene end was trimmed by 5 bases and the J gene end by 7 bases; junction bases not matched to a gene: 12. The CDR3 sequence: CASSPPGTREGTQYF. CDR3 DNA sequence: TGTGCCAGCAGCCCTCCCGGGACTAGAGAAGGGACCCAGTACTTC.

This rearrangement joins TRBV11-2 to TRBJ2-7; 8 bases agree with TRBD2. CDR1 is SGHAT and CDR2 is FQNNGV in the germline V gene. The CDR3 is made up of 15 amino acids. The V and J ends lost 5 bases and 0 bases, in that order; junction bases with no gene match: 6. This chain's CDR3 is CASSLSGVPSYEQYF. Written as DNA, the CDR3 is TGTGCCAGCAGCCTTAGCGGGGTGCCCTCCTACGAGCAGTACTTC.

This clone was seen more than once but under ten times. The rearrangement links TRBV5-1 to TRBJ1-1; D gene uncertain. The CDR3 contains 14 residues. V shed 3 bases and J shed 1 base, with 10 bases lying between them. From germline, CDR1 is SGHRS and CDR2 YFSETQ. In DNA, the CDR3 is TGCGCCAGCAGCTCATCCATAGGGAACACTGAAGCTTTCTTT. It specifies CASSSSIGNTEAFF. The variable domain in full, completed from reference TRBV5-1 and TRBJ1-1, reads KAGVTQTPRYLIKTRGQQVTLSCSPISGHRSVSWYQQTPGQGLQFLFEYFSETQRNKGNFPGRFSGRQFSNSRSEMNVSTLELGDSALYLCASSSSIGNTEAFFGQGTRLTVV.

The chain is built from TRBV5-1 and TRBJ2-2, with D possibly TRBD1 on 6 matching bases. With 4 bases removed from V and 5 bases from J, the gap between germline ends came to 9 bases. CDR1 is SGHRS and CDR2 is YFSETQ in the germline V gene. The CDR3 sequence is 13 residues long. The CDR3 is CASSRDRTGELFF. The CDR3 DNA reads TGCGCCAGCAGCCGTGACAGGACCGGGGAGCTGTTTTTT.

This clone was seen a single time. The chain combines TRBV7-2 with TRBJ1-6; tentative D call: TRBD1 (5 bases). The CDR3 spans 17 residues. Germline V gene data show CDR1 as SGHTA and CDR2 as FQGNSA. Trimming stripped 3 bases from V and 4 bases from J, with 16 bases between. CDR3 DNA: TGTGCCAGCAGCTTCACGACCCGACAGCTTTATAATTCACCCCTCCACTTT. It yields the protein CASSFTTRQLYNSPLHF.

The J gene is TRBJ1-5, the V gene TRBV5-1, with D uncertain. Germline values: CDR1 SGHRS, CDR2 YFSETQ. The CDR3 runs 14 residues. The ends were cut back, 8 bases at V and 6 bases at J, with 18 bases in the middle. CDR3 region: CASSEVGAGQPQHF. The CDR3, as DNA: TGCGCCAGTTCCGAGGTGGGTGCCGGTCAGCCCCAGCATTTT.

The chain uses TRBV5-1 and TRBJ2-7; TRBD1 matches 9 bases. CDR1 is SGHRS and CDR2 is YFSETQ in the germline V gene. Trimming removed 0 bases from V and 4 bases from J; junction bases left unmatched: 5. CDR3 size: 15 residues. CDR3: CASSLEGQGLYEQYF. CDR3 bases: TGCGCCAGCAGCTTGGAGGGACAGGGTTTGTACGAGCAGTACTTC.

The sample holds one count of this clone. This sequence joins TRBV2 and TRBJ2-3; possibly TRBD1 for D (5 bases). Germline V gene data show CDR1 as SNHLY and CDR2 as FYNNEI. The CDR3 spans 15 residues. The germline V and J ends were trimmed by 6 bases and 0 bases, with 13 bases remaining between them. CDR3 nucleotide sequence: TGTGCCAGCAGCGTTGACAGTCCTAGCACAGATACGCAGTATTTT. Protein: CASSVDSPSTDTQYF. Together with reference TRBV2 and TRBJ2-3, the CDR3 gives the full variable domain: EPEVTQTPSHQVTQMGQEVILRCVPISNHLYFYWYRQILGQKVEFLVSFYNNEISEKSEIFDDQFSVERPDGSNFTLKIRSTKLEDSAMYFCASSVDSPSTDTQYFGPGTRLTVL.

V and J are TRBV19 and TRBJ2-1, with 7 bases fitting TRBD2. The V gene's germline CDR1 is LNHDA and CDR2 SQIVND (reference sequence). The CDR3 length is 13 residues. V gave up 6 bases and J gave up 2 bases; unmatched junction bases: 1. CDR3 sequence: CASSGTTYNEQFF. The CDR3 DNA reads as TGTGCCAGTAGCGGGACTACCTACAATGAGCAGTTCTTC.

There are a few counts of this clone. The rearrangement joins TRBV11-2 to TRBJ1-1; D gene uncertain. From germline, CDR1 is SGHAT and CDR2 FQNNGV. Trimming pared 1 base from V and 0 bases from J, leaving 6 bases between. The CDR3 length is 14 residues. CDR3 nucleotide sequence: TGTGCCAGCAGCTTAGGACGGATGAACACTGAAGCTTTCTTT. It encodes CASSLGRMNTEAFF.

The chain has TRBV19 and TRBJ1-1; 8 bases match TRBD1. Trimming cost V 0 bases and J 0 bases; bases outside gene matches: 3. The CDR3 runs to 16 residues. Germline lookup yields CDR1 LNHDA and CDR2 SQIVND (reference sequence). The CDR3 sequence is CASSIDRDRLNTEAFF. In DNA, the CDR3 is TGTGCCAGTAGTATAGACCGGGACAGGTTGAACACTGAAGCTTTCTTT.